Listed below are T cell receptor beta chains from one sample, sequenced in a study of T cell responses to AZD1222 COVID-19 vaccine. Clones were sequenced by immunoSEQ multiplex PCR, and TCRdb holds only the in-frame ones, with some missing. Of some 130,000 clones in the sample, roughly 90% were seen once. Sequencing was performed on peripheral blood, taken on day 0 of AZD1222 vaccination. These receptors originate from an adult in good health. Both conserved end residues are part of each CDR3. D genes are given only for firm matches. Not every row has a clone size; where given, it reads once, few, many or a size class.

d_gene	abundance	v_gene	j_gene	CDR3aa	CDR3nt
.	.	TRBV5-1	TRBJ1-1	CASSPGRANTEAFF	TGCGCCAGCAGCCCGGGACGGGCGAACACTGAAGCTTTCTTT
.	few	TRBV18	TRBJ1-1	CASSPTLWTDEAFF	TGTGCCAGCTCACCGACCCTATGGACGGATGAAGCTTTCTTT
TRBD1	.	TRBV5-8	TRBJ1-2	CASSSGTGDGYTF	TGTGCCAGCAGCTCTGGGACAGGCGATGGCTACACCTTC
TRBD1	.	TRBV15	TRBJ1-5	CATSRTGQGYGGNQPQHF	TGTGCCACCAGCAGGACAGGGCAGGGTTATGGGGGCAATCAGCCCCAGCATTTT
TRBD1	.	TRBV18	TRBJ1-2	CASSSNSGGDYGYTF	TGTGCCAGCTCATCAAACTCAGGGGGAGACTATGGCTACACCTTC
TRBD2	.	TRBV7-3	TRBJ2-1	CASAPGASGGRSSYNEQFF	TGTGCCAGCGCCCCCGGGGCTAGCGGGGGGCGGAGCTCCTACAATGAGCAGTTCTTC
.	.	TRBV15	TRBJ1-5	CATSRDPIGGQGLDQPQHF	TGTGCCACCAGCAGAGATCCGATCGGGGGGCAGGGTCTGGATCAGCCCCAGCATTTT
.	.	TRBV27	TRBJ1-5	CASSSALTGNNQPQHF	TGTGCCAGCAGTTCAGCCCTAACAGGGAACAATCAGCCCCAGCATTTT
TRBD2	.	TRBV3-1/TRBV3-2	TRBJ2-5	CASSRSGGKETQYF	TGTGCCAGCAGCCGAAGCGGGGGGAAAGAGACCCAGTACTTC
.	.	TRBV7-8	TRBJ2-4	CASSLLGGTKNIQYF	TGTGCCAGCAGCTTGCTTGGGGGGACCAAAAACATTCAGTACTTC
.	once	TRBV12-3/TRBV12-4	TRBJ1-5	CASSLDQPQHF	TGTGCCAGCAGTTTAGATCAGCCCCAGCATTTT
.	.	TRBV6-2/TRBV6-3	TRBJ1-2	CASSYQTPVRGYTF	TGTGCCAGCAGTTACCAAACACCGGTGCGTGGCTACACCTTC
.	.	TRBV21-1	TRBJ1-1	CASSKEVGGTEAFF	TGTGCCAGCAGCAAAGAGGTGGGGGGGACTGAAGCTTTCTTT
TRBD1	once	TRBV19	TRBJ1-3	CASSLLDRSSGNTIYF	TGTGCCAGTAGTCTCCTGGACAGGTCCTCTGGAAACACCATATATTTT
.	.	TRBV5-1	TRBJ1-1	CASSLEGKMEAFF	TGCGCCAGCAGCTTGGAGGGCAAAATGGAAGCTTTCTTT
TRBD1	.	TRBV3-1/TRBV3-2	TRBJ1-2	CASSPWDSYGYTF	TGTGCCAGCAGCCCTTGGGACAGCTATGGCTACACCTTC
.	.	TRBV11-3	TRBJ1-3	CASSLGAHLSSGNTIYF	TGTGCCAGCAGCTTAGGGGCACACTTGAGCTCTGGAAACACCATATATTTT
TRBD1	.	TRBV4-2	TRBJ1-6	CASSQLGGTGGNNSPLHF	TGTGCCAGCAGCCAACTTGGGGGGACAGGGGGGAATAATTCACCCCTCCACTTT
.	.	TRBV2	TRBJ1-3	CASNSGSAGNTIYF	TGTGCCAGCAATTCAGGGTCCGCCGGAAACACCATATATTTT
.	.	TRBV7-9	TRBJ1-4	CASSLSIGQPNEKLFF	TGTGCCAGCAGCTTATCAATCGGACAGCCGAATGAAAAACTGTTTTTT
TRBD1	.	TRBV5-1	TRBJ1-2	CASSLVTRTGGYGYTF	TGCGCCAGCAGCTTGGTTACAAGGACAGGGGGCTATGGCTACACCTTC
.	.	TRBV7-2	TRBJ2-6	CASSLALGSGANVLTF	TGTGCCAGCAGCTTAGCGCTAGGGTCTGGGGCCAACGTCCTGACTTTC